This paragraph covers one T cell receptor beta chain sequence. Antigen: not known. The data belong to a study of CXCR3-negative and CXCR3-positive naive CD8 T cells. General study results and limits: CXCR3-positive naive cells had TRB CDR3s that were more hydrophobic than CXCR3-negative naive cells had. Memory CD8+ cells showed much lower diversity, while both naive subsets displayed comparably high diversity.

The CDR3 covers 17 residues. Germline CDR1 and CDR2: SGHRS and YFSETQ. The libraries of TRB cDNA were prepared using 5' RACE with UMI labels. Using the 5' RACE reads, TCRdb records one entry per CDR3 protein without DNA. The table gives approximately 90,000 distinct CDR3 sequences; the top ten clones make up around 0.58% of it. The source is a human donor in good health. Some clones in this sample may be carry-over from other donors' samples. Sequences were obtained from naive CXCR3+ CD8+ T cells from blood. Subset defined: CD45RO-CCR7+CD27+CD95- naive CD8+ T cells expressing CXCR3 (TNR3+). The chain links TRBV5-1 to TRBJ2-1; TCRdb designates TRBD1, a call that cannot be tested without DNA. The chain's CDR3 is CASSCPQRTGDYNEQFF. The variable domain in full, completed from reference TRBV5-1 and TRBJ2-1, reads KAGVTQTPRYLIKTRGQQVTLSCSPISGHRSVSWYQQTPGQGLQFLFEYFSETQRNKGNFPGRFSGRQFSNSRSEMNVSTLELGDSALYLCASSCPQRTGDYNEQFFGPGTRLTVL.